The next 32 T cell receptor beta chains were all read from a single sample in a study of CD8+ T cells in alopecia areata. TCR sequencing used cDNA made by reverse transcription of extracted RNA. Method: immunoSEQ multiplex PCR; TCRdb's copy keeps in-frame clones and lacks some. Among about 150,000 clones listed, about 87% were seen once. The sequencing used CD8+ T cells sorted from blood, collected at week 0. Every receptor here comes from a human donor with alopecia areata.

The chain couples TRBV19 to TRBJ2-7, with D perhaps matching TRBD2 (7 bases). The CDR3 contains 15 residues. V shed 6 bases and J shed 4 bases, with 19 bases lying between them. Germline V gives CDR1 LNHDA, CDR2 SQIVND (reference sequence). For the CDR3, the DNA is TGTGCCAGTAGCCCCACCGGGGGAGGGGGTTACGAGCAGTACTTC. It specifies CASSPTGGGGYEQYF.

The chain has TRBV29-1 and TRBJ2-2; the match to TRBD1 covers 8 bases. After removal of 5 bases from V and 8 bases from J, the junction contained 4 bases not matched to a gene. Germline CDR1 reads SQVTM; CDR2 reads ANQGSEA. The CDR3 is 12 amino acids. The CDR3 protein is CSVPGGPGELFF. The CDR3, as DNA: TGCAGCGTTCCAGGGGGCCCGGGGGAGCTGTTTTTT.

The chain uses TRBV29-1 and TRBJ2-2, with 9 bases lining up with TRBD1. Germline-derived CDR1 and CDR2 are SQVTM and ANQGSEA. The CDR3 is made up of 15 amino acids. The ends lost 3 bases at V and 5 bases at J; junction bases unmatched: 7. The CDR3 reads CSVEWTGVRTGELFF. The CDR3 DNA is TGCAGCGTTGAGTGGACAGGGGTTAGGACCGGGGAGCTGTTTTTT.

The chain uses TRBV9 and TRBJ2-7, with D hard to call. Germline-derived CDR1 and CDR2 are SGDLS and YYNGEE. The CDR3 covers 12 residues. The V and J ends lost 0 bases and 5 bases respectively, with 6 bases between them. CDR3 DNA sequence: TGTGCCAGCAGCGTAGGGGGTGACGAGCAGTACTTC. Translated, it gives CASSVGGDEQYF.

This chain joins TRBV7-9 and TRBJ1-1, with D hard to call. The germline CDR1 and CDR2 sequences are SEHNR and FQNEAQ (reference sequence). The CDR3 spans 15 residues. V was clipped by 5 bases and J by 0 bases, with 13 bases between them. The CDR3 DNA is TGTGCCAGCAGCATAACCCGGGGTCTGAACACTGAAGCTTTCTTT. Encoded protein: CASSITRGLNTEAFF.

J is TRBJ2-3 and V is TRBV4-2, with 12 bases fitting TRBD2. Germline values: CDR1 LGHNA, CDR2 YNFKEQ. After removal of 0 bases from V and 6 bases from J, the junction contained 13 bases not matched to a gene. This CDR3 contains 19 residues. The CDR3 region is CASSQDLLAGGPGPDTQYF. In DNA, the CDR3 is TGTGCCAGCAGCCAAGATTTGCTAGCGGGAGGGCCGGGGCCGGATACGCAGTATTTT.

The genes are TRBV25-1 and TRBJ2-3; no definite D call. Looked up from germline, CDR1 is MGHDK and CDR2 is SYGVNS. Between the trimmed V and J ends, which lost 2 bases and 0 bases, there was a span of 9 bases. The CDR3 sequence is 15 residues long. The DNA for the CDR3 is TGTGCCAGCAGTGAAGGATTTGATAGCACAGATACGCAGTATTTT. Translation: CASSEGFDSTDTQYF. Drawing the rest from reference TRBV25-1 and TRBJ2-3, the complete variable domain is EADIYQTPRYLVIGTGKKITLECSQTMGHDKMYWYQQDPGMELHLIHYSYGVNSTEKGDLSSESTVSRIRTEHFPLTLESARPSHTSQYLCASSEGFDSTDTQYFGPGTRLTVL.

Regarding this clone: The sample contains more than one DNA sequence encoding this CDR3. This chain joins TRBV27 and TRBJ2-1; D remains unclear. This CDR3 region has 13 residues. Trimming cost V 5 bases and J 1 base, with 6 bases left between them. Germline CDR1 and CDR2: MNHEY and SMNVEV (reference sequence). The CDR3 coding sequence is TGTGCCAGCAGTCTAGGTTCCTACAATGAGCAGTTCTTC. Amino acids: CASSLGSYNEQFF.

This chain uses TRBV6-5 with TRBJ2-7; tentative D call: TRBD1 (5 bases). Trimming cost V 0 bases and J 3 bases, with 15 bases left between them. Germline assignment: CDR1 MNHEY and CDR2 SVGAGI. The CDR3 is 16 amino acids. CDR3 sequence: CASSYSEDTVYYEQYF. The CDR3 coding sequence is TGTGCCAGCAGTTACTCCGAGGACACGGTTTACTACGAGCAGTACTTC.

Turning to this clone: At one end, the junction sequence differs from germline, possibly due to a read error. The chain uses TRBV27 and TRBJ2-3; 7 nucleotides match TRBD1. The CDR3 sequence is 12 residues long. Germline V gene sequence: CDR1 MNHEY, CDR2 SMNVEV (reference sequence). The CDR3 protein is CASRMGTDTRYF. CDR3 sequence (DNA): TGTGCCAGCAGGATGGGGACAGATACGCGGTATTTT.

The rearrangement links TRBV29-1 to TRBJ2-2; 9 bases are a match to TRBD1. This CDR3 comprises 16 residues. Germline CDR1 and CDR2: SQVTM and ANQGSEA. J was trimmed by 6 bases and V by 1 base; bases with no gene match: 9. Here the CDR3 DNA reads TGCAGCGTTGAAGCCCCGGGACAGGGAGTTGCCGGGGAGCTGTTTTTT. This encodes CSVEAPGQGVAGELFF.

This clone was seen only once. The chain is built from TRBV19 and TRBJ1-1; D is undetermined. V lost 3 bases and J 0 bases, leaving 11 bases between the germline ends. The CDR3 sequence is 15 residues long. Germline V gives CDR1 LNHDA, CDR2 SQIVND (reference sequence). The CDR3 DNA is TGTGCCAGTAGTATTCAAGGCAGTCTGAACACTGAAGCTTTCTTT. It is translated as CASSIQGSLNTEAFF.

This chain uses TRBV25-1 with TRBJ2-1, with D perhaps being TRBD1 or TRBD2 (5 bases each). CDR1 MGHDK and CDR2 SYGVNS come from the germline V gene. Deletions cut 0 bases from V and 5 bases from J, with 11 bases between. The CDR3 is made up of 15 amino acids. In nucleotides, the CDR3 is TGTGCCAGCAGTGAATATGTCGGGGCCAACAATGAGCAGTTCTTC. Its protein product is CASSEYVGANNEQFF.

The rearrangement joins TRBV29-1 to TRBJ2-5; D possibly corresponds to TRBD2 (6 bases). The V and J ends lost 7 bases and 1 base respectively, with 16 bases between them. This CDR3 is built from 14 residues. Germline CDR1 is SQVTM and CDR2 is ANQGSEA. CDR3 in DNA: TGCAGCGCCGGGCGCCGGGACTCCCAAGAGACCCAGTACTTC. Its protein product is CSAGRRDSQETQYF.

The chain carries TRBV29-1 and TRBJ2-7; 11 positions agree with TRBD1. Trimming took 0 bases from V and 6 from J; bases not matched to a gene: 7. The CDR3 is 15 amino acids. From germline, CDR1 is SQVTM and CDR2 ANQGSEA. CDR3 amino acids: CSVEESGQGEFEQYF. CDR3 DNA sequence: TGCAGCGTTGAAGAATCGGGACAGGGGGAGTTCGAGCAGTACTTC.

The chain couples TRBV7-9 to TRBJ1-1; D is undetermined. The germline gives CDR1 SEHNR, CDR2 FQNEAQ (reference sequence). V shed 0 bases and J shed 6 bases, with 5 bases lying between them. The CDR3 runs to 12 residues. CDR3 residues: CASSLAWAEAFF. The CDR3 DNA reads TGTGCCAGCAGCTTAGCCTGGGCTGAAGCTTTCTTT.

The chain is built from TRBV7-3 and TRBJ2-7; D is uncertain. Germline CDR1 SGHTA, CDR2 FQGTGA. The CDR3 extends over 11 amino acids. V dropped 2 bases and J dropped 5 bases, with 4 bases sitting between them. In nucleotides, the CDR3 is TGTGCCAGCAGCTTAGGAGACGAGCAGTACTTC. Amino acids: CASSLGDEQYF.

The chain employs TRBV19 and TRBJ2-7, with D perhaps TRBD2 (6 bases). The V gene lost 3 bases and the J gene lost 2 bases, with 17 bases spanning the gap. The CDR3 extends over 16 amino acids. Germline V gives CDR1 LNHDA, CDR2 SQIVND (reference sequence). The CDR3 region is CASSIALGLLPYEQYF. DNA of the CDR3: TGTGCCAGTAGTATCGCACTCGGACTACTCCCCTACGAGCAGTACTTC.

V and J are TRBV23-1 and TRBJ1-5, with TRBD1 matching 9 bases. TRBV23-1 is an ORF, and what it does is uncertain. Germline trimming cut 0 bases from V and 5 bases from J; bases unmatched to any gene: 5. The CDR3 is 16 residues long. Here the CDR3 reads CASSQSGQGTHQPQHF. CDR3 bases: TGCGCCAGCAGTCAATCGGGACAGGGAACTCATCAGCCCCAGCATTTT.

The chain couples TRBV4-1 to TRBJ1-2, with D possibly being TRBD1 (5 bases). The CDR3 runs 15 residues. Germline V gives CDR1 MGHRA, CDR2 YSYEKL. Trimming removed 6 bases from V and 3 bases from J, with 17 bases in between. This CDR3 is CASRASRTGDYGYTF. The CDR3 region has the DNA TGCGCCAGCAGAGCTAGTCGGACGGGGGACTATGGCTACACCTTC.

With regard to this clone: Other DNA sequences of this sample code for an identical CDR3. The V call is TRBV5-4, the J call TRBJ2-3, with 10 bases identical to TRBD2. V shed 1 base and J 1 base; nucleotides not matched to a gene: 0. The CDR3 is 15 residues long. Per the germline V gene, CDR1 is SGHNT and CDR2 is YYREEE (reference sequence). This CDR3 is CASSLSGGGTDTQYF. The CDR3 DNA sequence: TGTGCCAGCAGCTTGAGCGGGGGGGGCACAGATACGCAGTATTTT.

The rearrangement uses TRBV30 and TRBJ1-3; 7 bases agree with TRBD1. Per the germline V gene, CDR1 is GTSNPN and CDR2 is SVGIG (reference sequence). This CDR3 contains 18 residues. The junction had 14 bases not matched to a gene; V was cut back by 3 bases and J by 0 bases. As DNA, the CDR3 is TGTGCCTGGAGGTCCGGACAGGCTAGAGCATACTCTGGAAACACCATATATTTT. Encoded protein: CAWRSGQARAYSGNTIYF. The full variable domain, its missing parts supplied by reference TRBV30 and TRBJ1-3, is SQTIHQWPATLVQPVGSPLSLECTVEGTSNPNLYWYRQAAGRGLQLLFYSVGIGQISSEVPQNLSASRPQDRQFILSSKKLLLSDSGFYLCAWRSGQARAYSGNTIYFGEGSWLTVV.

The J gene is TRBJ2-7, the V gene TRBV10-2; D is unresolved. The CDR3 runs 13 residues. Germline CDR1 reads WSHSY; CDR2 reads SAAADI. V shed 2 bases and J shed 2 bases, with 7 bases lying between them. The chain's CDR3 is CASSEVPPYEQYF. The CDR3 DNA follows: TGCGCCAGCAGTGAGGTCCCCCCCTACGAGCAGTACTTC.

J is TRBJ2-7 and V is TRBV15, with 7 positions matching TRBD1. Germline CDR1 is LNHNV and CDR2 is YYDKDF (reference sequence). CDR3 length: 14 residues. V gave up 3 bases and J gave up 4 bases; unmatched junction bases: 6. CDR3 protein: CATSSAGGPYEQYF. For the CDR3, the DNA is TGTGCCACCAGCAGCGCAGGGGGACCTTACGAGCAGTACTTC.

The chain employs TRBV6-5 and TRBJ2-3; TRBD2 agrees at 13 bases. The CDR3 extends over 16 amino acids. Germline-derived CDR1 and CDR2 are MNHEY and SVGAGI. The trim removed 2 bases at V and 1 base at J, leaving 0 bases unmatched. CDR3 sequence reads: CASSYTSGGGTDTQYF. CDR3 DNA sequence: TGTGCCAGCAGTTACACTAGCGGGGGGGGCACAGATACGCAGTATTTT.

The chain uses TRBV7-9 and TRBJ2-7; D remains ambiguous. V was clipped by 5 bases and J by 3 bases, with 11 bases between them. Germline CDR1 and CDR2: SEHNR and FQNEAQ (reference sequence). CDR3 length: 13 residues. The CDR3 coding sequence is TGTGCCAGCAGCCCCCCGATGGGCTACGAGCAGTACTTC. Translation gives CASSPPMGYEQYF.

In its sample, this clone was seen once. The CDR3 is CASRDSGATNEKLFF. The CDR3, as DNA: TGTGCCAGTAGGGACAGCGGGGCAACTAATGAAAAACTGTTTTTT. This chain connects TRBV19 to TRBJ1-4; D might be TRBD1 (6 bases). This CDR3 spans 15 amino acids. Trimming left V 6 bases short and J 0 bases short, with 11 bases between. Per the germline V gene, CDR1 is LNHDA and CDR2 is SQIVND (reference sequence).

J is TRBJ2-7 and V is TRBV29-1; D call uncertain. V gave up 7 bases and J gave up 8 bases, with 15 bases separating them. The CDR3 spans 11 residues. Per germline, CDR1 SQVTM and CDR2 ANQGSEA. As DNA, the CDR3 is TGCAGCGGCGTGGACGGTTACAAGCAGTACTTC. This gives the protein CSGVDGYKQYF.

As to this clone: One junction end does not reproduce the germline sequence, and a read error may be involved. The chain is built from TRBV11-2 and TRBJ2-5; D is perhaps TRBD2 (6 bases). The CDR3 has 13 amino acids. Germline CDR1 is SGHAT and CDR2 is FQNNGV. The CDR3 region is CASSAGYQETRYF. The CDR3 DNA reads as TGTGCCAGCAGTGCGGGGTACCAAGAGACCCGGTACTTC.

This chain uses TRBV10-1 with TRBJ1-2, with TRBD1 as a possible D gene (5 bases). Germline values: CDR1 WNHNN, CDR2 SYGVQD (reference sequence). Trimming shortened V by 6 bases and J by 4 bases, and 18 bases separated the two germline ends. This CDR3 contains 15 residues. The CDR3 region is CASSNHTRRGYGYTF. CDR3 DNA: TGCGCCAGCAGCAACCACACCCGGAGGGGCTATGGCTACACCTTC.

This clone has only one observation. The chain couples TRBV19 to TRBJ2-3; D is perhaps TRBD2 (6 bases). The germline CDR1 and CDR2 sequences are LNHDA and SQIVND (reference sequence). V lost 5 bases, J lost 3 bases, and 18 bases lay in between. This CDR3 is built from 16 residues. This CDR3 is CASSVILSGQTDTQYF. The CDR3 DNA reads as TGTGCCAGTAGTGTTATACTCAGCGGGCAAACAGATACGCAGTATTTT.

V is TRBV7-8 and J is TRBJ1-5; possibly TRBD1 for D (5 bases). The CDR3 is made up of 13 amino acids. V lost 1 base and J 4 bases, leaving 5 bases between the germline ends. Germline V lookup: CDR1 SGHVS, CDR2 FQNEAQ. CDR3 DNA: TGTGCCAGCAGCTTAGGACAGAATCAGCCCCAGCATTTT. This gives the protein CASSLGQNQPQHF.